This record looks at one T cell receptor (beta chain) sequence and its context. Authors' data handling: For nucleated cells, counts were estimated from reference gene primer amplification. Profiled with immunoSEQ multiplex PCR; TCRdb holds only in-frame clones, not every one. V and J calls and clone size are as listed in that table; D and trimming were resolved from the DNA. The sample lists about 150,000 clones; around 86% were seen once. The sample belongs to a study of blood T cell repertoires in COVID-19. For the study at large: Whether acute or convalescent, the COVID-19 samples came from the United States, Italy and Spain. Sample material is recorded as cDNA or gDNA derived from T cells, B-cell-depleted T cells, or PBMCs.

Seattle patients were enrolled while actively infected and followed longitudinally. The CDR3 loop spans 15 amino acids. The V end was cut by 5 bases, the J end by 1 base, with 11 bases between. The germline V gene has CDR1 MGHDK and CDR2 SYGVNS. The rearrangement joins TRBV25-1 to TRBJ1-4; D is perhaps TRBD1 (5 bases). Material for sequencing was peripheral blood. This clonotype was sampled from a man aged 60 to 69 with COVID-19, enrolled during active disease. CDR3 nucleotides: TGTGCCAGCAGTCCCCGGGGGGAAACTAATGAAAAACTGTTTTTT. Its protein is CASSPRGETNEKLFF.